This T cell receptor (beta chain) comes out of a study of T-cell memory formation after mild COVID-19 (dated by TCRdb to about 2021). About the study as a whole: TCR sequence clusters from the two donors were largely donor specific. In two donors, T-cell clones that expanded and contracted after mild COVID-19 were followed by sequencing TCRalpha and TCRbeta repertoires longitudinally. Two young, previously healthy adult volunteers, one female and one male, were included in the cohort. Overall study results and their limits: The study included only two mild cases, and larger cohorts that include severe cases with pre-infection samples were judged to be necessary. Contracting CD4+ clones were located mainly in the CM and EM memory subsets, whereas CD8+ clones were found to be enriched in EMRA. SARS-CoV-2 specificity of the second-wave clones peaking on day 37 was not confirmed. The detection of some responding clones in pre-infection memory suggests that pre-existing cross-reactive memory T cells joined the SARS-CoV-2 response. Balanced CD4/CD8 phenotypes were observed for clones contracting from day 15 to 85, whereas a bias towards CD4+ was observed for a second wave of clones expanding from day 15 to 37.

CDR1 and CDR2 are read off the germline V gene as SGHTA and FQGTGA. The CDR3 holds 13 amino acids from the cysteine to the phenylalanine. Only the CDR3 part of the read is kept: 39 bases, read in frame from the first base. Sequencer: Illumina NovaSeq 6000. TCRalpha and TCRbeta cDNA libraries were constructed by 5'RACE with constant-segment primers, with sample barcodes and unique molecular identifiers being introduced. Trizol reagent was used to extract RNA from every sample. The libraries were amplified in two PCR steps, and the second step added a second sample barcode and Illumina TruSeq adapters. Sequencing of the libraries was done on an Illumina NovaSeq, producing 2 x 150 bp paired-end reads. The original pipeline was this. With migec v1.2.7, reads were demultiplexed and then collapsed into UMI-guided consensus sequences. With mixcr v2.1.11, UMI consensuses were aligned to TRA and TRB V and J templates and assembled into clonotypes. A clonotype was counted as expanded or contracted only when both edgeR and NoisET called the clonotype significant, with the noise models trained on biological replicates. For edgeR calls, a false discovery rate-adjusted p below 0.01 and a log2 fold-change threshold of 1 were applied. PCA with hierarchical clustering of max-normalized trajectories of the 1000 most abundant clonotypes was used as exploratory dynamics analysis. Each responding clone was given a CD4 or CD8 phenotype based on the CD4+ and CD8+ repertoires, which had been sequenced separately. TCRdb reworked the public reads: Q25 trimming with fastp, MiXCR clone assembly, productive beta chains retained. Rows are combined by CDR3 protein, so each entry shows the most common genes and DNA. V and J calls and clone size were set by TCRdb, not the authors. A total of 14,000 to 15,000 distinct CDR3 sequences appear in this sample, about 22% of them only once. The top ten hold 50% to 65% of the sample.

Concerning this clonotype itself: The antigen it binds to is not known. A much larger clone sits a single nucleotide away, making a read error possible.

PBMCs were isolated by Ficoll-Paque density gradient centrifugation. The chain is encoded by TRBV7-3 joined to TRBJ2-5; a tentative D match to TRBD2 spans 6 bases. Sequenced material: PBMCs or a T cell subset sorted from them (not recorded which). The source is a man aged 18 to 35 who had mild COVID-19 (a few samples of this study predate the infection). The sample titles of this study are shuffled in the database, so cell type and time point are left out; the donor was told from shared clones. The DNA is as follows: TGTGCCAGAAGCTTATTAGCGGAAGAGACCCAGTACTTC. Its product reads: CARSLLAEETQYF.